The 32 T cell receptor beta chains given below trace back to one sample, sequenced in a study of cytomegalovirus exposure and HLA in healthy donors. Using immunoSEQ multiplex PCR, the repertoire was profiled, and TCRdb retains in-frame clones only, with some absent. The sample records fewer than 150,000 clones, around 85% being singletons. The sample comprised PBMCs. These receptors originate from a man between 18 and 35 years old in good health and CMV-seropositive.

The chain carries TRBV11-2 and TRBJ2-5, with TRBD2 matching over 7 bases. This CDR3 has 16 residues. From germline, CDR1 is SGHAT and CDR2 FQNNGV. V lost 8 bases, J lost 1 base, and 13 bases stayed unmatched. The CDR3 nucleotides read TGTGCCAGCTCCATCGGGGGGAGCTTACCCCAAGAGACCCAGTACTTC. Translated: CASSIGGSLPQETQYF.

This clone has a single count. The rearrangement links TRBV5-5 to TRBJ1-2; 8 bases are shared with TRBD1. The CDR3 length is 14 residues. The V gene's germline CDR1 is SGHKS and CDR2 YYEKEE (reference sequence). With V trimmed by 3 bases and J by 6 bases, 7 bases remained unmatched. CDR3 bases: TGTGCCAGCAGCTCTACTCAGGGGGCTGATGGCTACACCTTC. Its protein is CASSSTQGADGYTF.

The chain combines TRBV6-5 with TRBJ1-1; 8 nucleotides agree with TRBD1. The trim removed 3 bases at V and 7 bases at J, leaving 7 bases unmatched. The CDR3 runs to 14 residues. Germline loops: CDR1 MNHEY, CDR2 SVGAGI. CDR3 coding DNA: TGTGCCAGCAGTTATGACACAGGGGGGTTTGAAGCTTTCTTT. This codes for CASSYDTGGFEAFF.

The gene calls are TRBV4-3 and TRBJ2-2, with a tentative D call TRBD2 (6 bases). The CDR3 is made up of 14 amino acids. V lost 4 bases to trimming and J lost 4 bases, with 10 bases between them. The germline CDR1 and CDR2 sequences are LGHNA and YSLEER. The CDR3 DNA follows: TGCGCCAGCAGCCTAAGGGGAGGCACCGGGGAGCTGTTTTTT. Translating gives CASSLRGGTGELFF.

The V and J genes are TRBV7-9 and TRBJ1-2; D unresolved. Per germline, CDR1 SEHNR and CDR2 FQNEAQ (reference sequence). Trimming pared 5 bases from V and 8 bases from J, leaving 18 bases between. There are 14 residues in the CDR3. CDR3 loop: CASSLPRVAVGYTF. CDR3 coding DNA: TGTGCCAGCAGCCTCCCGAGGGTGGCGGTGGGCTACACCTTC.

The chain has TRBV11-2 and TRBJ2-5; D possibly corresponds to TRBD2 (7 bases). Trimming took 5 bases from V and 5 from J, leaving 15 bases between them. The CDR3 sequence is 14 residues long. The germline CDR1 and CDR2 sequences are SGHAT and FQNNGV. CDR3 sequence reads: CASSPSGGQETQYF. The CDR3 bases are TGTGCCAGCAGCCCCTCCGGGGGGCAGGAGACCCAGTACTTC.

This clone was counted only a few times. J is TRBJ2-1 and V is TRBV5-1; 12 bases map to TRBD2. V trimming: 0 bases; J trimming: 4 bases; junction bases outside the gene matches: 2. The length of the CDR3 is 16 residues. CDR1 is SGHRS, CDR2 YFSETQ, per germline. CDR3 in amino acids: CASSLVTSGGYNEQFF. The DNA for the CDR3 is TGCGCCAGCAGCTTGGTGACTAGCGGGGGATACAATGAGCAGTTCTTC.

For the CDR3, the DNA is TGTGCTATATACGGACAGGGACGTACTGAAGCTTTCTTT. It is translated as CAIYGQGRTEAFF. V and J are TRBV28 and TRBJ1-1; 8 bases agree with TRBD1. This CDR3 contains 13 residues. Germline V CDR1 and CDR2: MDHEN, SYDVKM.

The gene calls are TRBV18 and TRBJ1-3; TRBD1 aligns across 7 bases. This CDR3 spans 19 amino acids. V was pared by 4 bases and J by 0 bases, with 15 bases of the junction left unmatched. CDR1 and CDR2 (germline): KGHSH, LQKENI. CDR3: CASSLYGTDSWSSGNTIYF. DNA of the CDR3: TGTGCCAGCTCACTCTACGGGACAGACTCCTGGAGCTCTGGAAACACCATATATTTT.

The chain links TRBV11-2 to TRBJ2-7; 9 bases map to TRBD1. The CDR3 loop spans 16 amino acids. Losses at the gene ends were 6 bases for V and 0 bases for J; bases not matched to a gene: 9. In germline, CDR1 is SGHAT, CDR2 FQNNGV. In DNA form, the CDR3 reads TGTGCCAGCAGTCGAGGGAGGGACAGGGTCTCCTACGAGCAGTACTTC. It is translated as CASSRGRDRVSYEQYF.

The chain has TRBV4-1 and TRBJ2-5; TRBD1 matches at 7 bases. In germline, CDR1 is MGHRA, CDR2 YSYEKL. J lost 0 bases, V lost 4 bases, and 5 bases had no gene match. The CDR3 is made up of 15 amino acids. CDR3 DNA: TGCGCCAGCAGCCGCACCGGGACAGACCAAGAGACCCAGTACTTC. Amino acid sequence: CASSRTGTDQETQYF.

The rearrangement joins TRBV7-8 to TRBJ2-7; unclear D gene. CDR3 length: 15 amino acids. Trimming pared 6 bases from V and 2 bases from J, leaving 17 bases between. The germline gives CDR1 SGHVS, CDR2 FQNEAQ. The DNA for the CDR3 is TGTGCCAGCAGTCAGTTAGGAGAAAAAACCTACGAGCAGTACTTC. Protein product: CASSQLGEKTYEQYF.

The CDR3 DNA reads as TGTGCCAGCAGGCGGGAGGCCAATGAAGCTTTCTTT. Its translation: CASRREANEAFF. The V call is TRBV2, the J call TRBJ1-1; D not certain. This CDR3 comprises 12 residues. Trimming removed 6 bases from V and 7 bases from J, with 12 bases in between. Germline values: CDR1 SNHLY, CDR2 FYNNEI.

Here the CDR3 reads CASSIQQGPNGYTF. The CDR3 nucleotides read TGTGCCAGTAGTATTCAACAGGGGCCCAATGGCTACACCTTC. The V and J genes are TRBV19 and TRBJ1-2; 7 positions match TRBD1. From germline, CDR1 is LNHDA and CDR2 SQIVND (reference sequence). V lost 3 bases and J lost 6; bases outside the gene matches: 7. The CDR3 is 14 residues long.

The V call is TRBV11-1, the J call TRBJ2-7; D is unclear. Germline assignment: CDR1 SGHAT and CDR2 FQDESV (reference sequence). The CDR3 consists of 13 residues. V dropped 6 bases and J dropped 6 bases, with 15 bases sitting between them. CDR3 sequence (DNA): TGTGCCAGCAGTCCTACCTCCACAGCCGAGCAGTACTTC. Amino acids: CASSPTSTAEQYF.

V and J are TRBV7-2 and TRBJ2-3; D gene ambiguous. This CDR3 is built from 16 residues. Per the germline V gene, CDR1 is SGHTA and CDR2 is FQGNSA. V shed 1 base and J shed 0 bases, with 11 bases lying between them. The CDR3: CASSLVDASSTDTQYF. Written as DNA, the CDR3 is TGTGCCAGCAGCTTAGTTGATGCGTCTAGCACAGATACGCAGTATTTT.

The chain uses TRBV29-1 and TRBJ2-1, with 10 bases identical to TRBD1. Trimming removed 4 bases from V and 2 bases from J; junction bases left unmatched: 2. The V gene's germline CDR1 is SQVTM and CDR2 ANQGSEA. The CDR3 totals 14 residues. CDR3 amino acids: CSVVGQGTYNEQFF. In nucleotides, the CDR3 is TGCAGCGTTGTGGGACAGGGGACCTACAATGAGCAGTTCTTC.

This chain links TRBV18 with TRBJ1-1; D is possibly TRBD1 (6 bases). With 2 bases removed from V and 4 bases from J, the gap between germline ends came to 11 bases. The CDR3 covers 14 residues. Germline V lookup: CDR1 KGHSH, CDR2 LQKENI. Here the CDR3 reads CASSPGRGGTEAFF. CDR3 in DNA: TGTGCCAGCTCACCAGGGAGGGGGGGCACTGAAGCTTTCTTT.

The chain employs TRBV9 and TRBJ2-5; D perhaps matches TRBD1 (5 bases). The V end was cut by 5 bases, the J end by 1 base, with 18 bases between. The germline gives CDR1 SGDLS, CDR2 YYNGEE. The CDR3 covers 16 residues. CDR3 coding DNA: TGTGCCAGCAGTCCAAGGGGAAACCCAAGCCAAGAGACCCAGTACTTC. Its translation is CASSPRGNPSQETQYF.

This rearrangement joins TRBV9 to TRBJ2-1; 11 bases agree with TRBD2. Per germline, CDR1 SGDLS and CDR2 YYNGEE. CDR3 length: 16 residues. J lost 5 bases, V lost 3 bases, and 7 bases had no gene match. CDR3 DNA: TGTGCCAGCAGCGACCGACTAGCGGGGCAGAACAATGAGCAGTTCTTC. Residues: CASSDRLAGQNNEQFF.

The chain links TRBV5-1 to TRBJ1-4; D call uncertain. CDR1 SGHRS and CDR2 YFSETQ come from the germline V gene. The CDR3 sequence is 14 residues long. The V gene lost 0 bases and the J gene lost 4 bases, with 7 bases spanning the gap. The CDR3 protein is CASSLGRDNEKLFF. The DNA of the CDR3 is TGCGCCAGCAGCTTGGGGCGGGATAATGAAAAACTGTTTTTT.

DNA of the CDR3: TGTGCCAGCTCACCAACGGCAGGGCCCCTCACCGGGGAGCTGTTTTTT. Its translation: CASSPTAGPLTGELFF. V is TRBV18 and J is TRBJ2-2; D perhaps matches TRBD1 (5 bases). The germline CDR1 and CDR2 sequences are KGHSH and LQKENI. Trimming left V 2 bases short and J 4 bases short, with 14 bases between. The CDR3 runs 16 residues.

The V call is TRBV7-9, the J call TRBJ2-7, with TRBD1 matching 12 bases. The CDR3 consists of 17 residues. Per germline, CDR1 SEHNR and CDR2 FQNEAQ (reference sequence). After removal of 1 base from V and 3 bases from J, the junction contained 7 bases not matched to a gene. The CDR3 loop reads CASSLVSGTGGHYEQYF. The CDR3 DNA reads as TGTGCCAGCAGCTTAGTATCTGGGACAGGGGGCCACTACGAGCAGTACTTC.

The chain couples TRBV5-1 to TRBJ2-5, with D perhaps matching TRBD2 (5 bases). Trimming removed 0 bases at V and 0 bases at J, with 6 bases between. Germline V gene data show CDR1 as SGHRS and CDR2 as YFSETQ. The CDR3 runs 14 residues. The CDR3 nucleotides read TGCGCCAGCAGCTTGGCAGCGGACCAAGAGACCCAGTACTTC. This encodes CASSLAADQETQYF.

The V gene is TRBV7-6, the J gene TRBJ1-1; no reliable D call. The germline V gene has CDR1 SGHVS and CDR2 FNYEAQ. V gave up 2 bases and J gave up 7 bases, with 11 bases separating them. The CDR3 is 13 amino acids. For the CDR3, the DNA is TGTGCCAGCAGCTTAAGTACGTGGAGTGAAGCTTTCTTT. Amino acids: CASSLSTWSEAFF. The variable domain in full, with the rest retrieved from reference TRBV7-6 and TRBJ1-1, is GAGVSQSPRYKVTKRGQDVALRCDPISGHVSLYWYRQALGQGPEFLTYFNYEAQQDKSGLPNDRFSAERPEGSISTLTIQRTEQRDSAMYRCASSLSTWSEAFFGQGTRLTVV.

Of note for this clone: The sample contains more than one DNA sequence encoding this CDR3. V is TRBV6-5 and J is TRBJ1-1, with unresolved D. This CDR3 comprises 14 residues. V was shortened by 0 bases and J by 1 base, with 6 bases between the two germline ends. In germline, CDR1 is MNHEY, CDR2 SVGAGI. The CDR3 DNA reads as TGTGCCAGCAGTTACTCCGAGGGGAACACTGAAGCTTTCTTT. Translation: CASSYSEGNTEAFF.

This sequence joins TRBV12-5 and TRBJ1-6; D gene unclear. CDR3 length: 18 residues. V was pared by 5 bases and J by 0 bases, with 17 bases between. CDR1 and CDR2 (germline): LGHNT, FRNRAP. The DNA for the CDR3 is TGTGCTAGTGGTCAAAGTGGGTCCTACAGCTCCTATAATTCACCCCTCCACTTT. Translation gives CASGQSGSYSSYNSPLHF.

The DNA of the CDR3 is TGTGCCAGCACCTCGGGCGGGGGGGCTCTAGAGACCCAGTACTTC. Translated: CASTSGGGALETQYF. The V call is TRBV27, the J call TRBJ2-5; 9 bases are shared with TRBD2. Germline V gene data show CDR1 as MNHEY and CDR2 as SMNVEV (reference sequence). V shed 7 bases, J shed 4 bases, and the junction held 10 bases outside the gene matches. The CDR3 has 15 residues.

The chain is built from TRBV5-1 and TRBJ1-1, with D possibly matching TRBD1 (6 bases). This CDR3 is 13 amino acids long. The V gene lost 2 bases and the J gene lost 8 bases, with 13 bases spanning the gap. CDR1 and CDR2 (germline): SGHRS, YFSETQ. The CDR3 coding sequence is TGCGCCAGCAGCTTCCGGGTCCAGGGGGAAGCTTTCTTT. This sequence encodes CASSFRVQGEAFF.

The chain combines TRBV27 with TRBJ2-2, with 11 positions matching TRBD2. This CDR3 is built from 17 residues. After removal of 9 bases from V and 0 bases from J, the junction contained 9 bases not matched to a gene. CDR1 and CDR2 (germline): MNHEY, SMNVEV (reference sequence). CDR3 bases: TGTGCCAGTACGGGACTAGCGGTTACCGCGAACACCGGGGAGCTGTTTTTT. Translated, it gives CASTGLAVTANTGELFF.

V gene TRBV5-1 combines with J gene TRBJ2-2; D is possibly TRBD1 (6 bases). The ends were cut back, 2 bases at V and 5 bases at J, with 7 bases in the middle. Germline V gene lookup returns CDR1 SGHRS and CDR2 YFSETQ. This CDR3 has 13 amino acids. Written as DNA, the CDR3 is TGCGCCAGCAGCTTTGACAGGACCGGGGAGCTGTTTTTT. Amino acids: CASSFDRTGELFF.

CDR3 coding DNA: TGTGCCAGCAGTGAACGGGGGGCCGAGGATACGCAGTATTTT. Encoded protein: CASSERGAEDTQYF. The chain joins TRBV6-4 to TRBJ2-3; maybe TRBD2 (7 bases). Germline lookup yields CDR1 MRHNA and CDR2 SNTAGT. The CDR3 length is 14 residues. Trimming took off 3 bases at V and 6 bases at J, with 13 bases between the two ends.